These 5 T cell receptor beta chains were all obtained from the same sample, sequenced in a study of vaccination and CD4 T cells after COVID-19. The sample's treatment: roughly 10-day PBMC culture with coronavirus spike peptide pools or control peptides (ViraFEST assay). With the Oncomine TCR Beta short-read assay, DNA from cultured CD4+ T cells was sequenced. In TCRdb, the PCR reads were re-called with MiXCR into one record per CDR3 protein. Here the sample spans more than 10,000 distinct CDR3 sequences, 56% being singletons. Antigens of these TCRs are unknown. Sequenced sample: CD4+ T cells from blood, cultured in vitro. These receptors all stem from a human donor who had recovered from COVID-19.

The V gene is TRBV2, the J gene TRBJ2-3; 8 bases agree with TRBD2. Looked up from germline, CDR1 is SNHLY and CDR2 is FYNNEI. V shed 4 bases, J shed 4 bases, and the junction held 7 bases outside the gene matches. The CDR3 loop spans 15 amino acids. This chain's CDR3 is CASSAGGRVADTQYF. DNA of the CDR3: TGTGCCAGCAGTGCGGGGGGGCGCGTCGCAGATACGCAGTATTTT.

This clonotype was observed a few times. V is TRBV5-4 and J is TRBJ1-4; TRBD1 might be the D (5 bases). The germline gives CDR1 SGHNT, CDR2 YYREEE (reference sequence). The length of the CDR3 is 14 residues. Deletions cut 2 bases from V and 6 bases from J, with 11 bases between. The CDR3 reads CASSLRQGDEKLFF. As DNA, the CDR3 is TGTGCCAGCAGCTTAAGGCAGGGTGATGAAAAACTGTTTTTT.

The V gene is TRBV28, the J gene TRBJ2-7; tentatively, D is TRBD2 (6 bases). The V and J ends lost 2 bases and 6 bases respectively, with 8 bases between them. Germline CDR1 and CDR2: MDHEN and SYDVKM. The CDR3 runs 12 residues. The CDR3 sequence is CASSLLALEQYF. CDR3 coding DNA: TGTGCCAGCAGTTTACTAGCGCTCGAGCAGTACTTC.

The chain carries TRBV7-9 and TRBJ1-4; no clear D gene. V gave up 6 bases and J gave up 3 bases, with 14 bases separating them. Per the germline V gene, CDR1 is SEHNR and CDR2 is FQNEAQ (reference sequence). This CDR3 has 15 residues. CDR3 loop: CASSSDVKPNEKLFF. The CDR3 bases are TGTGCCAGCAGTTCCGACGTTAAACCTAATGAAAAACTGTTTTTT.

A few counts support this clonotype. The V call is TRBV4-2, the J call TRBJ1-6; no firm D call. Germline assignment: CDR1 LGHNA and CDR2 YNFKEQ. V was cut by 0 bases and J by 3 bases, with 6 bases left in between. This CDR3 has 15 residues. The CDR3 here is CASSQDQDYNSPLHF. For the CDR3, the DNA is TGTGCCAGCAGCCAAGATCAGGACTATAATTCACCCCTCCACTTT.